This record covers a single T cell receptor beta chain. Its antigen remains unknown. This entry comes from a study of T cell responses to AZD1222 COVID-19 vaccine. Overall study findings and caveats: CD4 TCRs linked to vaccination spanned spike, dominating at 160-218 and 743-854. Repertoire samples came only from after the peak T cell response. Seropositivity was recorded at baseline in only six AZD1222 recipients.

With 2 bases removed from V and 0 bases from J, the gap between germline ends came to 9 bases. This CDR3 is 15 amino acids long. CDR1 and CDR2 (germline): ENHRY, SYGVKD. Generated by immunoSEQ multiplex PCR, the TCRdb table keeps only in-frame clones and is missing some. Of 150,000 to 200,000 clones listed, 92% are singletons. This specimen was peripheral blood, taken 28 days after the second AZD1222 dose. This sequence originates from an adult who received the AZD1222 COVID-19 vaccine. The rearrangement joins TRBV10-3 to TRBJ2-3, with TRBD2 as a possible D gene (5 bases). The CDR3 DNA reads as TGTGCCATCAGTGAGGGGCGGAGGAGCACAGATACGCAGTATTTT. This gives the protein CAISEGRRSTDTQYF.